The 19 T cell receptor beta chains listed next were all sequenced from one sample in a study of regulatory T cells in long-lasting Graves disease. The time point denotes: persistent/refractory GD, antithyroid drugs over 5 years with positive TRAb. Extracted PBMC RNA gave rise to the TCR library. According to the study, TCR beta libraries were built with iRepertoire HTBI primers and CDR3-region Arm-PCR. TCRdb reprocessed the multiplex PCR reads via MiXCR and lists one record per CDR3 protein. This sample carries approximately 380,000 distinct CDR3 sequences, roughly 20% of them seen once, and the ten largest clones take around 21%. The specimen was peripheral blood mononuclear cells (PBMCs), collected when the disease was refractory, from a patient treated with antithyroid drugs. The receptors stem from a female donor with Graves disease.

The chain uses TRBV7-9 and TRBJ2-5; D unclear. Judging by the DNA end, TRBJ2-1 fits better; the J call may be wrong. This CDR3 has 11 amino acids. Germline CDR1 and CDR2: SEHNR and FQNEAQ (reference sequence). CDR3 sequence reads: CASSLTDEQFF. The CDR3 nucleotides are TGTGCCAGCAGCTTAACGGATGAGCAGTTCTTC.

The chain joins TRBV29-1 to TRBJ2-5, with 10 bases that match TRBD1. The J segment lost 5 bases and the V segment lost 2 bases, leaving 8 bases of the junction unmatched. In germline, CDR1 is SQVTM, CDR2 ANQGSEA. This CDR3 has 15 amino acids. The CDR3 sequence is CSVESDRGRTETQYF. The CDR3 DNA sequence: TGCAGCGTTGAATCCGACAGGGGGCGAACGGAGACCCAGTACTTC.

This clonotype showed up just a few times. The rearrangement links TRBV15 to TRBJ2-4, with D tentatively TRBD1 or TRBD2 (5 bases each). CDR3 length: 18 amino acids. Germline CDR1 LNHNV, CDR2 YYDKDF (reference sequence). Trimming cost V 1 base and J 0 bases, with 16 bases left between them. CDR3 DNA: TGTGCCACCAGCAGAGGGGGGTTTAAGGGTTTAGCCAAAAACATTCAGTACTTC. It specifies CATSRGGFKGLAKNIQYF. The whole variable domain, filled in from reference TRBV15 and TRBJ2-4, reads DAMVIQNPRYQVTQFGKPVTLSCSQTLNHNVMYWYQQKSSQAPKLLFHYYDKDFNNEADTPDNFQSRRPNTSFCFLDIRSPGLGDTAMYLCATSRGGFKGLAKNIQYFGAGTRLSVL.

This rearrangement joins TRBV7-2 to TRBJ2-2; D is uncertain. With 1 base removed from V and 8 bases from J, the gap between germline ends came to 8 bases. There are 13 residues in the CDR3. Germline V gene data show CDR1 as SGHTA and CDR2 as FQGNSA. CDR3 sequence: CASSLDRTGELFF. CDR3 bases: TGTGCCAGCAGCTTAGATCGCACGGGGGAGCTGTTTTTT.

This clonotype was counted many times. V is TRBV2 and J is TRBJ1-5; possible D gene TRBD1, 5 bases. Trimming stripped 5 bases from V and 0 bases from J, with 11 bases between. The length of the CDR3 is 15 residues. CDR1 and CDR2 (germline): SNHLY, FYNNEI. The CDR3 loop reads CASSPQVTSNQPQHF. CDR3 DNA: TGTGCCAGCAGTCCACAGGTTACTAGCAATCAGCCCCAGCATTTT.

The V and J genes are TRBV5-6 and TRBJ2-5; TRBD1 matches at 8 bases. The trim removed 0 bases at V and 0 bases at J, leaving 4 bases unmatched. Germline values: CDR1 SGHDT, CDR2 YYEEEE. The CDR3 is made up of 16 amino acids. CDR3 loop: CASSLAQGEYQETQYF. As DNA, the CDR3 is TGTGCCAGCAGCTTGGCACAGGGGGAGTACCAAGAGACCCAGTACTTC. Filled out from reference TRBV5-6 and TRBJ2-5, the complete variable domain reads DAGVTQSPTHLIKTRGQQVTLRCSPKSGHDTVSWYQQALGQGPQFIFQYYEEEERQRGNFPDRFSGHQFPNYSSELNVNALLLGDSALYLCASSLAQGEYQETQYFGPGTRLLVL.

The sample holds a few counts of this clonotype. The rearrangement uses TRBV11-2 and TRBJ2-2; D gene uncertain. Per germline, CDR1 SGHAT and CDR2 FQNNGV. The CDR3 covers 16 residues. Trimming removed 1 base at V and 1 base at J, with 10 bases between. CDR3 sequence (DNA): TGTGCCAGCAGCTTAGTTCCGCCAGGGAACACCGGGGAGCTGTTTTTT. It translates to CASSLVPPGNTGELFF. Variable domain in full (rest from reference TRBV11-2 and TRBJ2-2): EAGVAQSPRYKIIEKRQSVAFWCNPISGHATLYWYQQILGQGPKLLIQFQNNGVVDDSQLPKDRFSAERLKGVDSTLKIQPAKLEDSAVYLCASSLVPPGNTGELFFGEGSRLTVL.

The table lists this clonotype with a few counts. The chain uses TRBV6-1 and TRBJ2-2; TRBD2 aligns across 8 bases. Germline loops: CDR1 MNHNS, CDR2 SASEGT. J gave up 5 bases and V 6 bases, and 8 bases lay outside the gene matches. CDR3 length: 15 amino acids. The CDR3 DNA is TGTGCCAGCAGACCATCGGGAGGGCGTACCGGGGAGCTGTTTTTT. It translates to CASRPSGGRTGELFF.

The CDR3 loop is CASRGLAGWGTQYF. In DNA form, the CDR3 reads TGTGCCAGCAGAGGACTAGCGGGATGGGGGACCCAGTACTTC. The V gene is TRBV6-2 or TRBV6-3, the J gene TRBJ2-5; the match to TRBD2 covers 12 bases. Germline loops: CDR1 MNHEY, CDR2 SVGEGT. CDR3 size: 14 residues. V lost 6 bases, J lost 7 bases, and 6 bases stayed unmatched.

The V and J genes are TRBV18 and TRBJ2-7; TRBD2 matches 7 bases. Germline V CDR1 and CDR2: KGHSH, LQKENI. Losses at the gene ends were 2 bases for V and 2 bases for J; bases not matched to a gene: 15. The CDR3 has 18 amino acids. CDR3 protein: CASSPAVASGLYTYEQYF. The CDR3 DNA follows: TGTGCCAGCTCACCAGCGGTGGCTAGCGGCCTCTATACCTACGAGCAGTACTTC.

The chain has TRBV7-9 and TRBJ2-7; the match to TRBD1 covers 10 bases. The germline CDR1 and CDR2 sequences are SEHNR and FQNEAQ (reference sequence). V shed 5 bases, J shed 0 bases, and the junction held 7 bases outside the gene matches. This CDR3 is built from 16 residues. The CDR3 sequence is CASSQDRGASSYEQYF. The CDR3 DNA follows: TGTGCCAGCAGCCAGGACAGGGGGGCCTCCTCCTACGAGCAGTACTTC.

There are a few counts of this clonotype. The chain links TRBV7-6 to TRBJ2-2; no clear D. The CDR3 loop spans 14 amino acids. V was cut by 1 base and J by 7 bases, with 10 bases left in between. Germline CDR1 reads SGHVS; CDR2 reads FNYEAQ. Here the CDR3 reads CASSLVSGNGELFF. CDR3 DNA: TGTGCCAGCAGCTTAGTATCTGGAAACGGGGAGCTGTTTTTT.

The chain is built from TRBV20-1 and TRBJ2-7; 9 bases are shared with TRBD2. This CDR3 has 15 amino acids. Per germline, CDR1 DFQATT and CDR2 SNEGSKA (reference sequence). The V segment lost 0 bases and the J segment 4 bases; nucleotides outside the gene matches: 7. The DNA of the CDR3 is TGCAGTGCTAGAGATGGGGCTAGCGGGGATTACGAGCAGTACTTC. It is translated as CSARDGASGDYEQYF.

This clonotype has just a few counts. The rearrangement links TRBV28 to TRBJ2-7; 7 nucleotides line up with TRBD1. Germline-derived CDR1 and CDR2 are MDHEN and SYDVKM. This CDR3 region has 15 residues. The ends lost 6 bases at V and 7 bases at J; junction bases unmatched: 15. The DNA of the CDR3 is TGTGCCAGCAGAAATACAGGGGCCCCGAATAGGGAGCAGTACTTC. Its protein is CASRNTGAPNREQYF.

A note on this clonotype: The missing conserved phenylalanine or tryptophan at the end of this CDR3 makes a read error likely. The gene calls are TRBV20-1 and TRBJ2-3, with 11 nucleotides matching TRBD2. This CDR3 contains 15 residues. Germline-derived CDR1 and CDR2 are DFQATT and SNEGSKA (reference sequence). Trimming cost V 6 bases and J 2 bases; bases outside gene matches: 7. CDR3 sequence reads: CSARGTSGFTDTQYL. The CDR3 nucleotides read TGCAGTGCCCGGGGGACTAGCGGTTTCACAGATACGCAGTATCTT.

The genes are TRBV20-1 and TRBJ2-7; 7 positions match TRBD1. CDR3 length: 13 residues. V was pared by 6 bases and J by 0 bases, with 5 bases of the junction left unmatched. Germline V gene lookup returns CDR1 DFQATT and CDR2 SNEGSKA (reference sequence). DNA of the CDR3: TGCAGTGCAGGGGCAGGGGGCTCCTACGAGCAGTACTTC. Translated, it gives CSAGAGGSYEQYF.

This clonotype was seen at least ten times. V gene TRBV5-1 combines with J gene TRBJ2-7, with 8 bases identical to TRBD2. J lost 5 bases, V lost 3 bases, and 7 bases had no gene match. The CDR3 contains 14 residues. From germline, CDR1 is SGHRS and CDR2 YFSETQ. In DNA, the CDR3 is TGCGCCAGCAGCTCGGTAGCGGGACCCAACGAGCAGTACTTC. Protein sequence: CASSSVAGPNEQYF.

This clonotype was detected only a few times. The rearrangement links TRBV6-1 to TRBJ2-7; perhaps D is TRBD1 or TRBD2 (5 bases each). The CDR3 sequence is 17 residues long. The germline gives CDR1 MNHNS, CDR2 SASEGT. Trimming pared 0 bases from V and 2 bases from J, leaving 17 bases between. The CDR3 region is CASSEATGTYKAYEQYF. Written as DNA, the CDR3 is TGTGCCAGCAGTGAAGCTACCGGGACCTATAAAGCCTACGAGCAGTACTTC.

The J gene is TRBJ1-1, the V gene TRBV6-5, with TRBD1 matching 8 bases. After removal of 0 bases from V and 0 bases from J, the junction contained 15 bases not matched to a gene. CDR1 is MNHEY, CDR2 SVGAGI, per germline. The CDR3 runs to 20 residues. The CDR3 DNA is TGTGCCAGCAGTTACTCGAGCCCCCCCACAGGGGGTGGGTTGAACACTGAAGCTTTCTTT. Amino acids: CASSYSSPPTGGGLNTEAFF.